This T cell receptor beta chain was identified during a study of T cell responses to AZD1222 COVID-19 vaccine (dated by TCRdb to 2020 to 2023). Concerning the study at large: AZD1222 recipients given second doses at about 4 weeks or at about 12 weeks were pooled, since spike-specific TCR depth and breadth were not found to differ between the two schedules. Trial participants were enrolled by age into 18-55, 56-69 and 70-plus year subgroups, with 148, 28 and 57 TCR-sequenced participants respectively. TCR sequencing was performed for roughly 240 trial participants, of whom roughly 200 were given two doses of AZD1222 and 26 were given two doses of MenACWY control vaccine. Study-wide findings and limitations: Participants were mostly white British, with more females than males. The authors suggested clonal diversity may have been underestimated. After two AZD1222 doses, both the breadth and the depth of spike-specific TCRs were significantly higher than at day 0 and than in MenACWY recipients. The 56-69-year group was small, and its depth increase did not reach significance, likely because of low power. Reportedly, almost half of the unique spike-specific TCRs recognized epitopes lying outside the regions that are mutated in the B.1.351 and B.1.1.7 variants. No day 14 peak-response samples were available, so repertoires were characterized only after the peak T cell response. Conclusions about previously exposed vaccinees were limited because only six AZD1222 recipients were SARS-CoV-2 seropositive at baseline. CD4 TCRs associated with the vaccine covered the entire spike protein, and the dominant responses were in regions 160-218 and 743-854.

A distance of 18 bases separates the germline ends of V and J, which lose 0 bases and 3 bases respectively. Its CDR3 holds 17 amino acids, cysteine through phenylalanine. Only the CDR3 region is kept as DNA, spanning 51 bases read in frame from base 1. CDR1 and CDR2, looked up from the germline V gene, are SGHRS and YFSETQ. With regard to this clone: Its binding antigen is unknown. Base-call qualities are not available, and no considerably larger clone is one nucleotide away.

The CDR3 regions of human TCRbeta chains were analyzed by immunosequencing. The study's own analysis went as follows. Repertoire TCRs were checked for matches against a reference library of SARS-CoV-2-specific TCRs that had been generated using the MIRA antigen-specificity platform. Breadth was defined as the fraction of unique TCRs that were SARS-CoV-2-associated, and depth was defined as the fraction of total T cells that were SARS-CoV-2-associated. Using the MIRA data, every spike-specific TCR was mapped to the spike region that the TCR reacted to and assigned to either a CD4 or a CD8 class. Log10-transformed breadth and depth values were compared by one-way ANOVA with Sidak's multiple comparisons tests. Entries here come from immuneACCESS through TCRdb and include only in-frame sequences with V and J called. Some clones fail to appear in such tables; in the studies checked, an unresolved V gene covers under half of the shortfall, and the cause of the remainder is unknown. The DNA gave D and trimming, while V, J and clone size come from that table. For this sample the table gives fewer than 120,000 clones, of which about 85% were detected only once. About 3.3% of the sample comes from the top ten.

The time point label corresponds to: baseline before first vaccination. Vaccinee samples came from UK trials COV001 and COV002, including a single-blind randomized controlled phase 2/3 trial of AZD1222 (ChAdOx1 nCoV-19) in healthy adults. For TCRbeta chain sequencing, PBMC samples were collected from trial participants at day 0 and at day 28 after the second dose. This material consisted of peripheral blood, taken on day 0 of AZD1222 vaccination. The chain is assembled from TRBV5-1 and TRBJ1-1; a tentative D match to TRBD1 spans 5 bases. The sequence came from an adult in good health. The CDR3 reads CASSLAPVGARDTEAFF. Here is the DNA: TGCGCCAGCAGCTTGGCCCCTGTCGGGGCGAGGGACACTGAAGCTTTCTTT.